Shown below are 17 T cell receptor beta chains from a single sample sequenced in a study of shared T cell receptors in the human thymus. Using immunoSEQ multiplex PCR, the repertoire was profiled, and TCRdb retains in-frame clones only, with some absent. Among hundreds of thousands of clones listed, around 89% were seen once. The data were also submitted as part of a second study, on human thymus T cells.

The sequencing sample was made of thymocytes. Every receptor here comes from a boy younger than two with a congenital heart defect.

The rearrangement uses TRBV28 and TRBJ2-7, with 8 bases aligning to TRBD1. This CDR3 is built from 17 residues. CDR1 MDHEN and CDR2 SYDVKM come from the germline V gene. The trim removed 4 bases at V and 9 bases at J, leaving 20 bases unmatched. CDR3 amino acids: CASSSPGQGRPLRGQYF. The DNA of the CDR3 is TGTGCCAGCAGTTCCCCTGGACAGGGACGGCCATTGAGGGGGCAGTACTTC. The complete variable domain, with remaining parts taken from reference TRBV28 and TRBJ2-7, reads DVKVTQSSRYLVKRTGEKVFLECVQDMDHENMFWYRQDPGLGLRLIYFSYDVKMKEKGDIPEGYSVSREKKERFSLILESASTNQTSMYLCASSSPGQGRPLRGQYFGPGTRLTVT.

The chain recombines TRBV29-1 with TRBJ2-5, with a tentative D call TRBD2 (6 bases). The length of the CDR3 is 17 residues. The V gene's germline CDR1 is SQVTM and CDR2 ANQGSEA. V was cut by 5 bases and J by 2 bases, with 24 bases left in between. CDR3 sequence reads: CSVRWRGRGGTQETQYF. In DNA, the CDR3 is TGCAGCGTTCGTTGGAGGGGTCGTGGCGGGACGCAAGAGACCCAGTACTTC.

This clone was seen a single time. This chain uses TRBV19 with TRBJ2-1, with TRBD2 identical over 7 bases. The length of the CDR3 is 15 residues. Germline V gene data show CDR1 as LNHDA and CDR2 as SQIVND (reference sequence). The V gene end was trimmed by 3 bases and the J gene end by 7 bases; junction bases not matched to a gene: 9. The CDR3 protein is CASSMWLAVTNEQFF. In nucleotides, the CDR3 is TGTGCCAGTAGTATGTGGCTAGCGGTAACGAATGAGCAGTTCTTC.

The CDR3 nucleotides are TGTGCCAGCAGTCTCCGACTAGCGGGGAACAATGAGCAGTTCTTC. Translation gives CASSLRLAGNNEQFF. The chain employs TRBV27 and TRBJ2-1; 11 bases line up with TRBD2. J gave up 5 bases and V 5 bases, and 5 bases lay outside the gene matches. Germline assignment: CDR1 MNHEY and CDR2 SMNVEV (reference sequence). The CDR3 is 15 amino acids.

This chain connects TRBV25-1 to TRBJ2-7, with D tentatively TRBD1 (6 bases). Germline V gene data show CDR1 as MGHDK and CDR2 as SYGVNS. V was trimmed by 7 bases and J by 5 bases, leaving 12 bases between them. The CDR3 has 12 residues. The CDR3 protein is CASTTGSHEQYF. The CDR3 DNA follows: TGTGCCAGCACTACAGGGTCCCACGAGCAGTACTTC.

The V gene is TRBV7-9, the J gene TRBJ1-2, with D perhaps matching TRBD1 (5 bases). V was cut by 6 bases and J by 3 bases, with 17 bases left in between. Germline CDR1 reads SEHNR; CDR2 reads FQNEAQ (reference sequence). The CDR3 covers 15 residues. DNA for the CDR3: TGTGCCAGCAGGCACGGACAAGAACTCGACTATGGCTACACCTTC. It yields the protein CASRHGQELDYGYTF.

V gene TRBV6-1 combines with J gene TRBJ2-7, with D tentatively TRBD2 (5 bases). The V end was cut by 7 bases, the J end by 2 bases, with 15 bases between. The V gene's germline CDR1 is MNHNS and CDR2 SASEGT. This CDR3 has 14 amino acids. Here the CDR3 DNA reads TGTGCCAGCACCCCGGGATCATTGGCCTACGAGCAGTACTTC. Its protein is CASTPGSLAYEQYF.

J is TRBJ2-7 and V is TRBV7-3; 7 positions agree with TRBD2. Germline V CDR1 and CDR2: SGHTA, FQGTGA. After removal of 3 bases from V and 0 bases from J, the junction contained 17 bases not matched to a gene. There are 19 residues in the CDR3. In nucleotides, the CDR3 is TGTGCCAGCAGCTTTAGAATGATCGCCCGCCTAGCGGACTCCTACGAGCAGTACTTC. Translation gives CASSFRMIARLADSYEQYF. The whole variable domain, filled in from reference TRBV7-3 and TRBJ2-7, reads GAGVSQTPSNKVTEKGKYVELRCDPISGHTALYWYRQSLGQGPEFLIYFQGTGAADDSGLPNDRFFAVRPEGSVSTLKIQRTERGDSAVYLCASSFRMIARLADSYEQYFGPGTRLTVT.

The CDR3 region has the DNA TGCGCCAGTGGTGACAGGGAGCAATACGAGCAGTACTTC. Translated, it gives CASGDREQYEQYF. The chain employs TRBV5-1 and TRBJ2-7, with 7 bases aligning to TRBD1. Germline V gives CDR1 SGHRS, CDR2 YFSETQ. The CDR3 is 13 residues long. Germline trimming cut 8 bases from V and 4 bases from J; bases unmatched to any gene: 9.

The rearrangement uses TRBV30 and TRBJ1-5; tentative D call: TRBD1 (5 bases). Germline V gives CDR1 GTSNPN, CDR2 SVGIG (reference sequence). Trimming took off 0 bases at V and 6 bases at J, with 15 bases between the two ends. The CDR3 totals 15 residues. The DNA of the CDR3 is TGTGCCTGGAGTGTACCCGGGGGAAGAAGTCAGCCCCAGCATTTT. Residues: CAWSVPGGRSQPQHF.

CDR3 residues: CAWSALANSADTQYF. DNA of the CDR3: TGTGCCTGGAGTGCTCTAGCGAACTCCGCAGATACGCAGTATTTT. This chain uses TRBV30 with TRBJ2-3; weak D call: TRBD2 (6 bases). Between the trimmed V and J ends, which lost 1 base and 4 bases, there was a span of 15 bases. Germline V CDR1 and CDR2: GTSNPN, SVGIG (reference sequence). This CDR3 is built from 15 residues.

The CDR3 reads CASSFRGTSTDTQYF. Written as DNA, the CDR3 is TGTGCCAGCAGCTTCAGGGGTACTAGCACAGATACGCAGTATTTT. The chain employs TRBV7-9 and TRBJ2-3; a possible D gene is TRBD1 (6 bases). V was trimmed by 3 bases and J by 0 bases, leaving 10 bases between them. Germline V gives CDR1 SEHNR, CDR2 FQNEAQ (reference sequence). The length of the CDR3 is 15 residues.

This sequence joins TRBV15 and TRBJ2-4, with 11 bases lining up with TRBD2. The CDR3 is 16 amino acids. Germline loops: CDR1 LNHNV, CDR2 YYDKDF (reference sequence). The trim removed 4 bases at V and 2 bases at J, leaving 4 bases unmatched. The CDR3 bases are TGTGCCACCAGCACCCTAGCGGGAGGAACCAAAAACATTCAGTACTTC. It specifies CATSTLAGGTKNIQYF.

This chain connects TRBV2 to TRBJ2-3, with 7 bases fitting TRBD2. The CDR3 runs to 19 residues. The germline V gene encodes CDR1 SNHLY and CDR2 FYNNEI. The V and J ends lost 0 bases and 0 bases, in that order; junction bases with no gene match: 12. This CDR3 is CASSEARLAESTSTDTQYF. The CDR3 DNA follows: TGTGCCAGCAGTGAAGCAAGGCTAGCGGAATCAACTAGCACAGATACGCAGTATTTT.

The chain joins TRBV6-5 to TRBJ1-1; perhaps TRBD1 as D (6 bases). V was trimmed by 6 bases and J by 1 base, leaving 12 bases between them. The CDR3 is 14 residues long. The germline V gene has CDR1 MNHEY and CDR2 SVGAGI. The CDR3 reads CASSPGGANTEAFF. For the CDR3, the DNA is TGTGCCAGCAGCCCCGGGGGGGCGAACACTGAAGCTTTCTTT.

V gene TRBV15 combines with J gene TRBJ2-7; 9 bases match TRBD2. The J segment lost 7 bases and the V segment lost 5 bases, leaving 9 bases of the junction unmatched. The germline gives CDR1 LNHNV, CDR2 YYDKDF (reference sequence). The CDR3 is made up of 14 amino acids. The CDR3 protein is CATSWGGRALEQYF. CDR3 nucleotides: TGTGCCACCAGCTGGGGCGGGAGGGCCTTAGAGCAGTACTTC.

This clone showed up just a few times. The CDR3 spells CASSPWGCGSVYEQYF. In DNA, the CDR3 is TGTGCCAGCTCACCATGGGGGTGCGGGAGCGTGTACGAGCAGTACTTC. V is TRBV18 and J is TRBJ2-7; TRBD2 agrees at 7 bases. Per germline, CDR1 KGHSH and CDR2 LQKENI. The ends lost 2 bases at V and 4 bases at J; junction bases unmatched: 11. CDR3 length equals 16 residues.